The entry that follows covers one T cell receptor beta chain sequence. The sample belongs to a study of PD-L1 blockade in urothelial cancer. Time point noted: peripheral blood 6 weeks after treatment start. The CDR3 is 17 amino acids. The V gene end was trimmed by 0 bases and the J gene end by 4 bases; junction bases not matched to a gene: 6. Germline CDR1 reads LGHNA; CDR2 reads YSLEER. Using immunoSEQ multiplex PCR, the repertoire was profiled, and TCRdb retains in-frame clones only, with some absent. The top ten hold 1.5% to 2% of the sample, which has roughly 51,000 clones, 70% to 90% seen once. This receptor was taken from a man in his fifties with urothelial cancer. The chain joins TRBV4-3 to TRBJ2-1, with 10 bases aligning to TRBD2. Sequencing used PBMCs, obtained around atezolizumab (anti-PD-L1) treatment. For the CDR3, the DNA is TGCGCCAGCAGCCAAGATCCTAGCGGGAGTGGATACAATGAGCAGTTCTTC. This encodes CASSQDPSGSGYNEQFF.